Each of the 24 T cell receptor beta chains below was sequenced from the same sample in a study of STAT3 mutations in large granular lymphocyte leukemia. What these receptors recognize is not known. Study observations and caveats: Every T-cell large granular lymphocyte leukemia patient had at least one immunodominant TCR beta clonotype.

TCRdb's table, derived via immunoSEQ multiplex PCR, lists solely in-frame clones and lacks some. The table has some 2,000 clones, more than 60% seen once. Source material: peripheral blood mononuclear cells. All receptors derive from a man aged 50 or older with T-cell large granular lymphocyte leukemia. Some clones in this sample may be carry-over from other donors' samples.

This clone occurred a few times. This rearrangement joins TRBV11-3 to TRBJ2-7, with D unclear. V shed 0 bases and J shed 7 bases, with 10 bases lying between them. The CDR3 has 13 residues. Germline V gene lookup returns CDR1 SGHNT and CDR2 YENEEA. As DNA, the CDR3 is TGTGCCAGCAGCTTAGATTCGGTAGGGGAGCAGTACTTC. Amino acids: CASSLDSVGEQYF.

The rearrangement uses TRBV5-1 and TRBJ2-5; no clear D gene. The germline CDR1 and CDR2 sequences are SGHRS and YFSETQ. Between the trimmed V and J ends, which lost 3 bases and 1 base, there was a span of 16 bases. This CDR3 contains 16 residues. This CDR3 is CASSSNPRHSQETQYF. DNA for the CDR3: TGCGCCAGCAGCTCAAACCCTAGACATTCCCAAGAGACCCAGTACTTC.

The rearrangement links TRBV5-4 to TRBJ2-7, with unresolved D. Germline V gene sequence: CDR1 SGHNT, CDR2 YYREEE (reference sequence). V was pared by 1 base and J by 0 bases, with 11 bases between. CDR3 length equals 15 residues. The CDR3 here is CASSLTGASSYEQYF. In nucleotides, the CDR3 is TGTGCCAGCAGCTTGACTGGAGCAAGCTCCTACGAGCAGTACTTC.

The chain is built from TRBV5-1 and TRBJ2-7; perhaps TRBD1 as D (5 bases). The CDR3 is 14 residues long. Trimming cost V 2 bases and J 4 bases, with 13 bases left between them. Germline V gene lookup returns CDR1 SGHRS and CDR2 YFSETQ. The CDR3 spells CASSLSRTPYEQYF. CDR3 bases: TGCGCCAGCAGCTTATCCAGGACACCTTACGAGCAGTACTTC. The full variable domain, in which reference TRBV5-1 and TRBJ2-7 provide the parts outside the CDR3, is KAGVTQTPRYLIKTRGQQVTLSCSPISGHRSVSWYQQTPGQGLQFLFEYFSETQRNKGNFPGRFSGRQFSNSRSEMNVSTLELGDSALYLCASSLSRTPYEQYFGPGTRLTVT.

This clone is judged medium-sized. The chain combines TRBV27 with TRBJ1-1; D is unclear. The germline gives CDR1 MNHEY, CDR2 SMNVEV (reference sequence). The V gene lost 3 bases and the J gene lost 2 bases, with 10 bases spanning the gap. This CDR3 region has 14 residues. The CDR3 here is CASSFTDLNTEAFF. The CDR3 nucleotides are TGTGCCAGCAGTTTCACGGACCTTAACACTGAAGCTTTCTTT.

The V gene is TRBV6-5, the J gene TRBJ1-1; no clear D. CDR1 is MNHEY, CDR2 SVGAGI, per germline. V shed 0 bases and J shed 8 bases, with 16 bases lying between them. This CDR3 spans 15 amino acids. The CDR3 sequence is CASSYSGLPRPEAFF. The CDR3 DNA reads as TGTGCCAGCAGTTACTCCGGACTCCCGAGGCCGGAAGCTTTCTTT.

This clone was detected only once. This chain uses TRBV20-1 with TRBJ2-7; TRBD1 or TRBD2 may be the D gene (5 bases each). V gave up 4 bases and J gave up 7 bases, with 11 bases separating them. The CDR3 spans 11 residues. The germline gives CDR1 DFQATT, CDR2 SNEGSKA (reference sequence). CDR3 sequence (DNA): TGCAGTGCTACACTTTGGGGGGAGCAGTACTTC. Residues: CSATLWGEQYF.

This chain connects TRBV4-1 to TRBJ1-2, with unresolved D. V lost 0 bases to trimming and J lost 8 bases, with 13 bases between them. The CDR3 sequence is 14 residues long. Germline V gene data show CDR1 as MGHRA and CDR2 as YSYEKL. The CDR3 sequence is CASSQERVLAGYTF. The DNA for the CDR3 is TGCGCCAGCAGCCAAGAGCGGGTCTTGGCGGGCTACACCTTC.

The chain joins TRBV6-5 to TRBJ2-4; D perhaps matches TRBD1 (5 bases). This CDR3 spans 16 amino acids. Trimming stripped 0 bases from V and 1 base from J, with 10 bases between. Germline lookup yields CDR1 MNHEY and CDR2 SVGAGI. The CDR3 coding sequence is TGTGCCAGCAGTTACTCGGGGCCAGGGGCCAAAAACATTCAGTACTTC. Translating it yields CASSYSGPGAKNIQYF.

A single count supports this clone. The chain employs TRBV18 and TRBJ2-1; perhaps TRBD2 as D (5 bases). The CDR3 has 13 residues. Germline V gene sequence: CDR1 KGHSH, CDR2 LQKENI. V gave up 5 bases and J gave up 6 bases, with 11 bases separating them. As DNA, the CDR3 is TGTGCCAGCTCATCTCTAGCTGGCAATGAGCAGTTCTTC. Amino acid sequence: CASSSLAGNEQFF.

This clone has more than one count but fewer than ten. The CDR3 DNA follows: TGTGCCAGCAGTTACTCATTGGGAAAACCCTACGAGCAGTACTTC. This encodes CASSYSLGKPYEQYF. The chain is built from TRBV6-5 and TRBJ2-7; D unclear. Per germline, CDR1 MNHEY and CDR2 SVGAGI. V was shortened by 0 bases and J by 2 bases, with 11 bases between the two germline ends. CDR3 length: 15 amino acids.

The chain uses TRBV18 and TRBJ2-7; 11 positions agree with TRBD1. CDR1 and CDR2 from the germline V gene are KGHSH and LQKENI. The V and J ends lost 7 bases and 3 bases, in that order; junction bases with no gene match: 5. The CDR3 contains 14 residues. CDR3 region: CASYMGQGVYEQYF. CDR3 nucleotides: TGTGCCAGCTATATGGGACAGGGGGTCTACGAGCAGTACTTC.

As DNA, the CDR3 is TGTGCCAGCAGCTCCCCCCTCCCAGGGGAAGAGCAGTACTTC. Its translation is CASSSPLPGEEQYF. J is TRBJ2-7 and V is TRBV7-3, with D perhaps TRBD1 (6 bases). Germline V gene lookup returns CDR1 SGHTA and CDR2 FQGTGA. The V gene lost 4 bases and the J gene lost 7 bases, with 17 bases spanning the gap. This CDR3 spans 14 amino acids. Variable domain in full (rest from reference TRBV7-3 and TRBJ2-7): GAGVSQTPSNKVTEKGKYVELRCDPISGHTALYWYRQSLGQGPEFLIYFQGTGAADDSGLPNDRFFAVRPEGSVSTLKIQRTERGDSAVYLCASSSPLPGEEQYFGPGTRLTVT.

J is TRBJ1-6 and V is TRBV7-9; D gene unclear. This CDR3 has 13 amino acids. The V and J ends lost 0 bases and 8 bases respectively, with 5 bases between them. Germline CDR1 is SEHNR and CDR2 is FQNEAQ (reference sequence). In DNA, the CDR3 is TGTGCCAGCAGCTTAGCGAATCATTCACCCCTCCACTTT. Its translation: CASSLANHSPLHF.

The chain employs TRBV6-5 and TRBJ2-7; a possible D gene is TRBD2 (7 bases). The germline gives CDR1 MNHEY, CDR2 SVGAGI. V was shortened by 4 bases and J by 4 bases, with 14 bases between the two germline ends. The CDR3 is 14 residues long. For the CDR3, the DNA is TGTGCCAGCAGTTGGCGAGGGGGAGGGTACGAGCAGTACTTC. Protein product: CASSWRGGGYEQYF.

This sequence joins TRBV27 and TRBJ1-1; D is ambiguous. This CDR3 region has 13 residues. V lost 0 bases to trimming and J lost 4 bases, with 6 bases between them. Germline values: CDR1 MNHEY, CDR2 SMNVEV (reference sequence). CDR3 DNA: TGTGCCAGCAGTTTATCGGTTGGCACTGAAGCTTTCTTT. Translation: CASSLSVGTEAFF.

The rearrangement links TRBV19 to TRBJ2-3; D gene unclear. The CDR3 is made up of 12 amino acids. V was trimmed by 4 bases and J by 5 bases, leaving 7 bases between them. Germline assignment: CDR1 LNHDA and CDR2 SQIVND (reference sequence). CDR3 protein: CASSRGLDTQYF. The CDR3 DNA sequence: TGTGCCAGTAGTAGGGGTTTAGATACGCAGTATTTT.

The J gene is TRBJ2-6, the V gene TRBV15; D gene ambiguous. This CDR3 is built from 15 residues. The V end was cut by 2 bases, the J end by 0 bases, with 5 bases between. Germline V CDR1 and CDR2: LNHNV, YYDKDF (reference sequence). The CDR3: CATSRPYSGANVLTF. The CDR3 DNA reads TGTGCCACCAGCAGACCTTACTCTGGGGCCAACGTCCTGACTTTC.

The V call is TRBV5-1, the J call TRBJ2-3, with 11 bases matching TRBD2. Unmatched junction bases numbered 3, after V lost 4 bases and J lost 2 bases. The CDR3 is 15 residues long. CDR1 and CDR2 (germline): SGHRS, YFSETQ. CDR3 bases: TGCGCCAGCAGCCCGACTAGCGGGGTCACAGATACGCAGTATTTT. As protein: CASSPTSGVTDTQYF.

CDR3 in amino acids: CAWTAAWPYEQYF. The DNA for the CDR3 is TGTGCCTGGACCGCCGCGTGGCCCTACGAGCAGTACTTC. This chain joins TRBV30 and TRBJ2-7; D is undetermined. This CDR3 is 13 amino acids long. Germline V gives CDR1 GTSNPN, CDR2 SVGIG (reference sequence). Trimming left V 4 bases short and J 2 bases short, with 12 bases between.

This chain connects TRBV4-3 to TRBJ1-2; D is perhaps TRBD1 (5 bases). V lost 7 bases to trimming and J lost 0 bases, with 15 bases between them. This CDR3 comprises 15 residues. The germline V gene has CDR1 LGHNA and CDR2 YSLEER. The CDR3 DNA sequence: TGCGCCAGCACGGTGCTGGGGGTCCCTAACTATGGCTACACCTTC. Translated, it gives CASTVLGVPNYGYTF.

The rearrangement links TRBV29-1 to TRBJ1-1; D possibly corresponds to TRBD1 (6 bases). Trimming left V 7 bases short and J 4 bases short, with 19 bases between. CDR1 is SQVTM, CDR2 ANQGSEA, per germline. This CDR3 is built from 14 residues. Here the CDR3 DNA reads TGCAGCGCCGGTCCGGTGACCAGGGGCACTGAAGCTTTCTTT. This codes for CSAGPVTRGTEAFF.

This clone is medium-sized. The chain employs TRBV5-6 and TRBJ1-2, with D possibly being TRBD1 (5 bases). The germline CDR1 and CDR2 sequences are SGHDT and YYEEEE. The V end was cut by 0 bases, the J end by 8 bases, with 14 bases between. This CDR3 region has 14 residues. CDR3 in amino acids: CASSLGGLRVGYTF. Written as DNA, the CDR3 is TGTGCCAGCAGCTTGGGGGGCCTGAGGGTCGGCTACACCTTC.

The chain combines TRBV18 with TRBJ1-2; D uncertain. Germline values: CDR1 KGHSH, CDR2 LQKENI. V shed 3 bases and J shed 5 bases, with 10 bases lying between them. The CDR3 runs to 13 residues. CDR3 residues: CASSPDTVYGYTF. Written as DNA, the CDR3 is TGTGCCAGCTCACCTGACACGGTTTATGGCTACACCTTC.